The 32 T cell receptor beta chains reported below all come from one sample, sequenced in a study of cytomegalovirus exposure and HLA in healthy donors. The PCR contained 60 Vbeta and 13 Jbeta primers. Method: immunoSEQ multiplex PCR; TCRdb's copy keeps in-frame clones and lacks some. The profile covers 100,000 to 150,000 clones, with 75% to 85% appearing a single time and approximately 9% taken by the ten largest. The sample was PBMCs. Receptors originate from a man in his thirties or forties in good health and CMV-seropositive.

V usage is TRBV28 and J usage is TRBJ2-2; possibly TRBD2 for D (6 bases). V lost 2 bases and J 0 bases, leaving 10 bases between the germline ends. Germline V lookup: CDR1 MDHEN, CDR2 SYDVKM. The length of the CDR3 is 16 residues. The chain's CDR3 is CASSLNLASNTGELFF. The CDR3 DNA reads as TGTGCCAGCAGTTTAAACCTAGCGTCGAACACCGGGGAGCTGTTTTTT.

V gene TRBV27 combines with J gene TRBJ1-1; tentative D call: TRBD1 (5 bases). The V and J ends lost 6 bases and 1 base respectively, with 12 bases between them. The CDR3 sequence is 14 residues long. CDR1 and CDR2 from the germline V gene are MNHEY and SMNVEV (reference sequence). This chain's CDR3 is CASSRQQGNTEAFF. The CDR3 nucleotides are TGTGCCAGCAGCCGTCAGCAGGGGAACACTGAAGCTTTCTTT.

J is TRBJ1-2 and V is TRBV30; D unresolved. V was shortened by 0 bases and J by 5 bases, with 7 bases between the two germline ends. The CDR3 sequence is 12 residues long. In germline, CDR1 is GTSNPN, CDR2 SVGIG (reference sequence). CDR3 in amino acids: CAWSVLGYGYTF. The CDR3 DNA reads TGTGCCTGGAGTGTACTTGGTTATGGCTACACCTTC. Full variable domain (remainder filled in from reference TRBV30 and TRBJ1-2): SQTIHQWPATLVQPVGSPLSLECTVEGTSNPNLYWYRQAAGRGLQLLFYSVGIGQISSEVPQNLSASRPQDRQFILSSKKLLLSDSGFYLCAWSVLGYGYTFGSGTRLTVV.

CDR3 amino acids: CASNLRGQPQHF. CDR3 nucleotides: TGTGCCAGCAACCTCAGGGGTCAGCCCCAGCATTTT. J is TRBJ1-5 and V is TRBV28; D might be TRBD1 (6 bases). CDR3 length: 12 residues. V dropped 7 bases and J dropped 6 bases, with 10 bases sitting between them. Germline CDR1 is MDHEN and CDR2 is SYDVKM.

V usage is TRBV6-1 and J usage is TRBJ2-1, with TRBD1 matching 7 bases. The V gene's germline CDR1 is MNHNS and CDR2 SASEGT. V was pared by 7 bases and J by 1 base, with 4 bases of the junction left unmatched. This CDR3 comprises 14 residues. CDR3 bases: TGTGCCAGCAAGGGGGCGAATTCCTACAATGAGCAGTTCTTC. Its protein product is CASKGANSYNEQFF.

The sample holds many counts of this clone. This chain connects TRBV2 to TRBJ1-6, with TRBD1 as a possible D gene (5 bases). The CDR3 is 15 amino acids. V lost 1 base to trimming and J lost 10 bases, with 14 bases between them. Germline V gene lookup returns CDR1 SNHLY and CDR2 FYNNEI. The CDR3 nucleotides read TGTGCCAGCAGTGAAGGTCAGGGTATCTGGTCACCCCTCCACTTT. Its translation is CASSEGQGIWSPLHF.

The chain employs TRBV29-1 and TRBJ1-3, with 9 bases that match TRBD1. Germline trimming cut 7 bases from V and 1 base from J; bases unmatched to any gene: 5. Germline CDR1 SQVTM, CDR2 ANQGSEA. The CDR3 totals 14 residues. The DNA of the CDR3 is TGCAGCGCCCGGGGACAGGGATCTGGAAACACCATATATTTT. Translating gives CSARGQGSGNTIYF.

This clone was seen a few times. The chain uses TRBV5-1 and TRBJ2-1, with 8 bases lining up with TRBD1. V trimming: 2 bases; J trimming: 7 bases; junction bases outside the gene matches: 11. The CDR3 length is 16 residues. The V gene's germline CDR1 is SGHRS and CDR2 YFSETQ. The CDR3 spells CASSFLEAGGRNEQFF. The CDR3 nucleotides read TGCGCCAGCAGCTTTCTGGAGGCAGGGGGCCGGAATGAGCAGTTCTTC.

V is TRBV5-1 and J is TRBJ1-5; D is possibly TRBD1 (6 bases). The CDR3 is made up of 18 amino acids. Between the trimmed V and J ends, which lost 1 base and 0 bases, there was a span of 17 bases. Looked up from germline, CDR1 is SGHRS and CDR2 is YFSETQ. The CDR3 sequence: CASSLNPRGAYSNQPQHF. CDR3 coding DNA: TGCGCCAGCAGCTTGAATCCCAGGGGAGCTTATAGCAATCAGCCCCAGCATTTT.

The rearrangement uses TRBV9 and TRBJ1-1, with TRBD1 as a possible D gene (6 bases). Per germline, CDR1 SGDLS and CDR2 YYNGEE. The CDR3 loop spans 14 amino acids. Trimming removed 2 bases from V and 2 bases from J, with 10 bases in between. CDR3 loop: CASSVLQGNTEAFF. The CDR3 DNA reads as TGTGCCAGCAGCGTCTTACAGGGTAACACTGAAGCTTTCTTT. Combining the CDR3 with reference TRBV9 and TRBJ1-1 gives the whole variable domain DSGVTQTPKHLITATGQRVTLRCSPRSGDLSVYWYQQSLDQGLQFLIQYYNGEERAKGNILERFSAQQFPDLHSELNLSSLELGDSALYFCASSVLQGNTEAFFGQGTRLTVV.

This clone has a single count. The chain carries TRBV29-1 and TRBJ1-2; the match to TRBD1 covers 7 bases. Germline V gives CDR1 SQVTM, CDR2 ANQGSEA. The CDR3 has 15 residues. The V gene end was trimmed by 6 bases and the J gene end by 7 bases; junction bases not matched to a gene: 17. The CDR3: CSVAVGQGDFGGYTF. The CDR3 coding sequence is TGCAGCGTCGCCGTGGGGCAGGGGGATTTTGGTGGCTACACCTTC.

This sequence joins TRBV14 and TRBJ1-3; no firm D call. CDR3 size: 14 residues. V dropped 5 bases and J dropped 0 bases, with 8 bases sitting between them. Germline CDR1 SGHDN, CDR2 FVKESK. As DNA, the CDR3 is TGTGCCAGCAGCACGTCCGGCTCTGGAAACACCATATATTTT. Protein: CASSTSGSGNTIYF.

V is TRBV5-1 and J is TRBJ2-7; the match to TRBD1 covers 9 bases. The J segment lost 5 bases and the V segment lost 4 bases, leaving 13 bases of the junction unmatched. This CDR3 is 16 amino acids long. The germline V gene encodes CDR1 SGHRS and CDR2 YFSETQ. DNA for the CDR3: TGCGCCAGCAGCACCGGTAGGAGGACAGGGGAACACGAGCAGTACTTC. Protein sequence: CASSTGRRTGEHEQYF.

V and J are TRBV4-1 and TRBJ1-5; TRBD1 is a possible D gene (6 bases). This CDR3 region has 15 residues. V lost 0 bases to trimming and J lost 9 bases, with 15 bases between them. Germline V gives CDR1 MGHRA, CDR2 YSYEKL. The CDR3 loop is CASSQDRGGLWPQHF. In nucleotides, the CDR3 is TGCGCCAGCAGCCAAGACAGGGGAGGGCTATGGCCCCAGCATTTT.

This chain uses TRBV4-1 with TRBJ1-2; possible D gene TRBD1, 6 bases. Germline V gives CDR1 MGHRA, CDR2 YSYEKL. This CDR3 has 15 amino acids. V lost 4 bases, J lost 4 bases, and 16 bases lay in between. The CDR3 nucleotides are TGCGCCAGCAGCCCAGGGGCCAGGACCTTCTATGGCTACACCTTC. Amino acid sequence: CASSPGARTFYGYTF.

CDR3 loop: CASSESIASGGQKQFF. In DNA form, the CDR3 reads TGCGCCAGCAGTGAGTCAATCGCTAGCGGGGGCCAAAAGCAGTTCTTC. The rearrangement links TRBV10-2 to TRBJ2-1; 10 bases line up with TRBD2. This CDR3 region has 16 residues. The germline V gene encodes CDR1 WSHSY and CDR2 SAAADI. V trimming: 0 bases; J trimming: 11 bases; junction bases outside the gene matches: 10.

The chain is built from TRBV10-1 and TRBJ2-3, with TRBD2 matching 8 bases. The CDR3 loop spans 17 amino acids. From germline, CDR1 is WNHNN and CDR2 SYGVQD (reference sequence). V trimming: 3 bases; J trimming: 1 base; junction bases outside the gene matches: 9. In DNA form, the CDR3 reads TGCGCCAGCAGTGACGATTCGGGGGGGATAGGCACAGATACGCAGTATTTT. This encodes CASSDDSGGIGTDTQYF.

This chain links TRBV18 with TRBJ2-5; 12 positions match TRBD2. The CDR3 spans 17 residues. Looked up from germline, CDR1 is KGHSH and CDR2 is LQKENI. J gave up 2 bases and V 9 bases, and 13 bases lay outside the gene matches. CDR3 nucleotides: TGTGCCAGTTCCAAACGGACTAGCGGGGCCTCACAAGAGACCCAGTACTTC. It encodes CASSKRTSGASQETQYF.

J is TRBJ1-1 and V is TRBV5-1; D gene uncertain. The CDR3 spans 17 residues. Germline loops: CDR1 SGHRS, CDR2 YFSETQ. V was pared by 1 base and J by 5 bases, with 21 bases between. The CDR3 DNA is TGCGCCAGCAGCTTGTATTGGCGGGAGGCCGCGGGGACTGAAGCTTTCTTT. It encodes CASSLYWREAAGTEAFF.

The J gene is TRBJ1-2, the V gene TRBV25-1; no definite D call. This CDR3 is built from 13 residues. Germline assignment: CDR1 MGHDK and CDR2 SYGVNS. V was clipped by 4 bases and J by 2 bases, with 8 bases between them. CDR3 coding DNA: TGTGCCAGCAGTGGAAGCCCAAACTATGGCTACACCTTC. Its translation is CASSGSPNYGYTF.

V usage is TRBV19 and J usage is TRBJ1-5, with 7 bases lining up with TRBD1. With 7 bases clipped from V and 6 bases from J, the junction kept 3 bases outside the gene matches. Germline loops: CDR1 LNHDA, CDR2 SQIVND (reference sequence). The CDR3 is made up of 12 amino acids. CDR3 sequence: CASKTGAQPQHF. In nucleotides, the CDR3 is TGTGCCAGTAAAACAGGGGCTCAGCCCCAGCATTTT.

The rearrangement links TRBV7-8 to TRBJ2-1; D gene unclear. The V and J ends lost 6 bases and 0 bases respectively, with 12 bases between them. Per germline, CDR1 SGHVS and CDR2 FQNEAQ. This CDR3 region has 15 residues. The CDR3: CASRTSQSSYNEQFF. The CDR3 nucleotides read TGTGCCAGCAGAACCTCACAAAGCTCCTACAATGAGCAGTTCTTC. Variable domain in full (rest from reference TRBV7-8 and TRBJ2-1): GAGVSQSPRYKVAKRGQDVALRCDPISGHVSLFWYQQALGQGPEFLTYFQNEAQLDKSGLPSDRFFAERPEGSVSTLKIQRTQQEDSAVYLCASRTSQSSYNEQFFGPGTRLTVL.

This sequence joins TRBV18 and TRBJ1-4; TRBD1 matches at 7 bases. The V and J ends lost 4 bases and 4 bases, in that order; junction bases with no gene match: 9. CDR3 length: 16 amino acids. The germline CDR1 and CDR2 sequences are KGHSH and LQKENI. In DNA form, the CDR3 reads TGTGCCAGCTCACTAACCCAACAGGGGAGTAATGAAAAACTGTTTTTT. It encodes CASSLTQQGSNEKLFF.

This clone was seen a handful of times. The gene calls are TRBV6-1 and TRBJ1-3, with D unresolved. Trimming cost V 1 base and J 9 bases, with 16 bases left between them. The CDR3 length is 15 residues. Germline V gene data show CDR1 as MNHNS and CDR2 as SASEGT. CDR3 coding DNA: TGTGCCAGCAGTGAAGGTCGACACCTAACTCGCACCATATATTTT. Translating gives CASSEGRHLTRTIYF.

The rearrangement joins TRBV18 to TRBJ2-2, with a weak D call TRBD1 (5 bases). The CDR3 runs to 14 residues. The germline V and J ends were trimmed by 3 bases and 6 bases, with 11 bases remaining between them. Germline-derived CDR1 and CDR2 are KGHSH and LQKENI. CDR3 in DNA: TGTGCCAGCTCACCCCCGCAGGGTTCCGGGGAGCTGTTTTTT. It specifies CASSPPQGSGELFF.

This sequence joins TRBV7-3 and TRBJ2-1, with a weak D call TRBD2 (7 bases). Trimming took off 6 bases at V and 15 bases at J, with 18 bases between the two ends. From germline, CDR1 is SGHTA and CDR2 FQGTGA. CDR3 size: 12 residues. The CDR3, as DNA: TGTGCCAGCAGTCCATCCGGGGGGCCAACGTTCTTC. Translating gives CASSPSGGPTFF.

The chain is built from TRBV9 and TRBJ2-1; tentative D call: TRBD1 (6 bases). The germline CDR1 and CDR2 sequences are SGDLS and YYNGEE. The germline V and J ends were trimmed by 3 bases and 7 bases, with 11 bases remaining between them. The CDR3 sequence is 13 residues long. The CDR3 sequence is CASSAGQSNEQFF. In DNA form, the CDR3 reads TGTGCCAGCAGCGCAGGACAGTCTAATGAGCAGTTCTTC.

The CDR3 DNA sequence: TGTGCCACCAGGAGGGTAGAGAACACTGAAGCTTTCTTT. This translates into CATRRVENTEAFF. The chain couples TRBV10-3 to TRBJ1-1; no reliable D call. Trimming pared 10 bases from V and 1 base from J, leaving 13 bases between. This CDR3 is 13 amino acids long. Germline V CDR1 and CDR2: ENHRY, SYGVKD.

V and J are TRBV11-2 and TRBJ2-1; possibly TRBD1 for D (5 bases). There are 12 residues in the CDR3. V shed 1 base and J shed 15 bases, with 13 bases lying between them. Germline CDR1 reads SGHAT; CDR2 reads FQNNGV. The CDR3 sequence is CASSLGGRGLFF. CDR3 nucleotide sequence: TGTGCCAGCAGCTTAGGGGGCCGAGGCCTGTTCTTC. Full variable domain (missing parts from reference TRBV11-2 and TRBJ2-1): EAGVAQSPRYKIIEKRQSVAFWCNPISGHATLYWYQQILGQGPKLLIQFQNNGVVDDSQLPKDRFSAERLKGVDSTLKIQPAKLEDSAVYLCASSLGGRGLFFGPGTRLTVL.

The V call is TRBV5-1, the J call TRBJ1-2; the D is unclear. V was cut by 4 bases and J by 6 bases, with 22 bases left in between. CDR1 is SGHRS, CDR2 YFSETQ, per germline. The CDR3 is 16 residues long. Written as DNA, the CDR3 is TGCGCCAGCAGCCTGCCCTCATCGGCGATGGGAGATGGCTACACCTTC. This sequence encodes CASSLPSSAMGDGYTF.

The chain uses TRBV5-4 and TRBJ2-3, with 7 bases matching TRBD1. With 4 bases clipped from V and 4 bases from J, the junction kept 6 bases outside the gene matches. The CDR3 is made up of 14 amino acids. Germline V CDR1 and CDR2: SGHNT, YYREEE (reference sequence). In DNA form, the CDR3 reads TGTGCCAGCAGCCTACAGGGGTTGTCAGATACGCAGTATTTT. Protein product: CASSLQGLSDTQYF.

The rearrangement joins TRBV6-1 to TRBJ2-7; a weak D match, TRBD1 (5 bases). Germline CDR1 reads MNHNS; CDR2 reads SASEGT. V gave up 10 bases and J gave up 0 bases, with 13 bases separating them. The CDR3 is 13 residues long. Here the CDR3 reads CAIQDMSSYEQYF. The CDR3 bases are TGTGCCATACAGGATATGAGCTCCTACGAGCAGTACTTC.